This paragraph reports one T cell receptor (beta chain). Its specificity is unknown. The CDR3 extends over 16 amino acids. Germline lookup yields CDR1 MNHEY and CDR2 SMNVEV (reference sequence). Trimming took 9 bases from V and 0 from J, leaving 17 bases between them. MiXCR, applied by TCRdb to the 5' RACE reads, yields one record per CDR3 protein. The profile shows 350,000 or so distinct CDR3 sequences, roughly 8% of them singletons. This sample is drawn from a study of CD8 T cells in ankylosing spondylitis. Regarding the study as a whole: Made up of 7 to 9 highly homologous variants, a TCR beta motif appeared characteristic of ankylosing spondylitis blood. Reportedly, disease-linked clones are significantly enriched in ankylosing spondylitis patients' matched synovial fluid.

The chain recombines TRBV27 with TRBJ2-2; D may be TRBD1 (5 bases). This clonotype originated in a male donor with ankylosing spondylitis. The sequenced sample was blood, either unsorted or a sorted T cell fraction (not recorded which). The CDR3 bases are TGTGCCAGTCAAATTTGGGGCCTAGCGAACACCGGGGAGCTGTTTTTT. It specifies CASQIWGLANTGELFF.